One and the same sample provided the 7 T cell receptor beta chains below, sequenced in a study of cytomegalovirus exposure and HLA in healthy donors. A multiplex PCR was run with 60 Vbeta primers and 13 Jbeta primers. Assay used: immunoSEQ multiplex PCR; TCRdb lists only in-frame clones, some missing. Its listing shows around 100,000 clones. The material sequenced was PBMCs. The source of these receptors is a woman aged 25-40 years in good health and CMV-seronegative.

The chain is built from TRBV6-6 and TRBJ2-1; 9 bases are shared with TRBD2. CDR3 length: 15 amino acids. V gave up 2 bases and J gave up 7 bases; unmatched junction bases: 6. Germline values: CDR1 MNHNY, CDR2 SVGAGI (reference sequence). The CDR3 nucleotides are TGTGCCAGCAGTTACCGAAGACTAGCGGAAAATGAGCAGTTCTTC. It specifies CASSYRRLAENEQFF.

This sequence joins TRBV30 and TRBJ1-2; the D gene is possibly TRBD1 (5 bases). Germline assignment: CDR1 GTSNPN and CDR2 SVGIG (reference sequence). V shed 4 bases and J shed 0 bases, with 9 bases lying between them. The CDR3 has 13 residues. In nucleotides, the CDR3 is TGTGCCTGGACCCAGGACACTAACTATGGCTACACCTTC. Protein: CAWTQDTNYGYTF.

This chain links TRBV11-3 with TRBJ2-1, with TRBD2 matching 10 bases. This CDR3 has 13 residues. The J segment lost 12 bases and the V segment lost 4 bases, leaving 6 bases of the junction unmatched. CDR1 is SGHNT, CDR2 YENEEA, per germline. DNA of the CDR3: TGTGCCAGCAGCTCCGGGACTAGCGATTTGCAGTTCTTC. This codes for CASSSGTSDLQFF.

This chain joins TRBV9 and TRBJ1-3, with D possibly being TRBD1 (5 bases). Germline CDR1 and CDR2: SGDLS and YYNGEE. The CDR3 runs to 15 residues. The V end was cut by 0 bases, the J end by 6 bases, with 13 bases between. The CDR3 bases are TGTGCCAGCAGCGTAGCGCCAGGGCGGAAAAACACCATATATTTT. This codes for CASSVAPGRKNTIYF.

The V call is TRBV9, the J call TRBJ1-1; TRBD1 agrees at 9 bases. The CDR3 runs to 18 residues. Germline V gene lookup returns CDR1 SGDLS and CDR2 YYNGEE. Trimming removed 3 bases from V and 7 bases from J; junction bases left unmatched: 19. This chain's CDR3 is CASSANRGRRPSGGEAFF. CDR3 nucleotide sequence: TGTGCCAGCAGCGCAAACAGGGGGCGCAGACCGAGTGGTGGTGAAGCTTTCTTT.

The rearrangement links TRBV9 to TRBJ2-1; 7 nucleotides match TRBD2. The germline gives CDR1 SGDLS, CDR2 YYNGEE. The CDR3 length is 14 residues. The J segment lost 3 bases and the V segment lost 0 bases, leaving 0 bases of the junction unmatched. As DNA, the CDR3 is TGTGCCAGCAGCGTAGTAGCGGGCTACAATGAGCAGTTCTTC. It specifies CASSVVAGYNEQFF.

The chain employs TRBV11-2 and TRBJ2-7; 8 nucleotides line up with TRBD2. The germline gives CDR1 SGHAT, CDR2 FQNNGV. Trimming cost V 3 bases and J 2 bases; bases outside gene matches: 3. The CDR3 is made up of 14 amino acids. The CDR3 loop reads CASSFAGGAYEQYF. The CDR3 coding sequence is TGTGCCAGCAGCTTTGCGGGAGGAGCCTACGAGCAGTACTTC.